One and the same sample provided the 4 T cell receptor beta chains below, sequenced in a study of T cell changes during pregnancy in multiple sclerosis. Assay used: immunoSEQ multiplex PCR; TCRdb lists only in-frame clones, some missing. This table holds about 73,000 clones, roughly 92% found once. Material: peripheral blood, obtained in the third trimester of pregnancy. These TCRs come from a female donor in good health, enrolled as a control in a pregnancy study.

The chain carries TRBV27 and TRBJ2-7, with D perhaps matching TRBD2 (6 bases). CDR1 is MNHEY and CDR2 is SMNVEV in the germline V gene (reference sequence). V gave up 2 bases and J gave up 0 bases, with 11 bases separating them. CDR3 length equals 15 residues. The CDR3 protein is CASSLGHGSSYEQYF. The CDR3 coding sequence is TGTGCCAGCAGTTTAGGGCACGGGAGCTCCTACGAGCAGTACTTC.

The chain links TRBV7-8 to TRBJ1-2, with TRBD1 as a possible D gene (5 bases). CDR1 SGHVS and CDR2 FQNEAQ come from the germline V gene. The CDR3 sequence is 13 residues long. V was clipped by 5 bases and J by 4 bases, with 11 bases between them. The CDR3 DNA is TGTGCCAGCAGCCCAACAGGCTCCTATGGCTACACCTTC. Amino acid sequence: CASSPTGSYGYTF.

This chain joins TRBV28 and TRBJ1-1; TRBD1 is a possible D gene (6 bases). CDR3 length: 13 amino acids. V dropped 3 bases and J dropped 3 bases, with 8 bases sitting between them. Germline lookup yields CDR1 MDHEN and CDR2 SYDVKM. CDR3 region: CASSLNRDTEAFF. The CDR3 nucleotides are TGTGCCAGCAGTTTGAACAGGGACACTGAAGCTTTCTTT.

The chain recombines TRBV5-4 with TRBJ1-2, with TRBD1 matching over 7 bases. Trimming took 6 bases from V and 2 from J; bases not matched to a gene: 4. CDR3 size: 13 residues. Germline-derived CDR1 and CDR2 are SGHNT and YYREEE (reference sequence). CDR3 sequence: CASKEGQNYGYTF. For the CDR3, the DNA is TGTGCCAGCAAGGAGGGACAGAACTATGGCTACACCTTC.